This T cell receptor beta chain originates from a study of blood T cell repertoires in COVID-19. V lost 0 bases and J lost 4, with 12 bases in between. The CDR3 has 16 amino acids. Germline-derived CDR1 and CDR2 are LGHNA and YNFKEQ. This clone appeared a few times. Per the authors' pipeline: Amplification with reference gene primers provided the estimates of nucleated cell counts. Method: immunoSEQ multiplex PCR; TCRdb's copy keeps in-frame clones and lacks some. D and trimming were read from the DNA, whereas the V and J calls and clone size are those reported in that table. The sample holds about 60,000 clones, about 87% seen once.

Sequencing used peripheral blood. V gene TRBV4-2 combines with J gene TRBJ2-2; a weak D match, TRBD2 (5 bases). The source of this sequence is a human donor with active COVID-19. The donor label of this sample is uncertain. CDR3 nucleotide sequence: TGTGCCAGCAGCCAAGAAACTAGAATGGGCACCGGGGAGCTGTTTTTT. The encoded protein is CASSQETRMGTGELFF.